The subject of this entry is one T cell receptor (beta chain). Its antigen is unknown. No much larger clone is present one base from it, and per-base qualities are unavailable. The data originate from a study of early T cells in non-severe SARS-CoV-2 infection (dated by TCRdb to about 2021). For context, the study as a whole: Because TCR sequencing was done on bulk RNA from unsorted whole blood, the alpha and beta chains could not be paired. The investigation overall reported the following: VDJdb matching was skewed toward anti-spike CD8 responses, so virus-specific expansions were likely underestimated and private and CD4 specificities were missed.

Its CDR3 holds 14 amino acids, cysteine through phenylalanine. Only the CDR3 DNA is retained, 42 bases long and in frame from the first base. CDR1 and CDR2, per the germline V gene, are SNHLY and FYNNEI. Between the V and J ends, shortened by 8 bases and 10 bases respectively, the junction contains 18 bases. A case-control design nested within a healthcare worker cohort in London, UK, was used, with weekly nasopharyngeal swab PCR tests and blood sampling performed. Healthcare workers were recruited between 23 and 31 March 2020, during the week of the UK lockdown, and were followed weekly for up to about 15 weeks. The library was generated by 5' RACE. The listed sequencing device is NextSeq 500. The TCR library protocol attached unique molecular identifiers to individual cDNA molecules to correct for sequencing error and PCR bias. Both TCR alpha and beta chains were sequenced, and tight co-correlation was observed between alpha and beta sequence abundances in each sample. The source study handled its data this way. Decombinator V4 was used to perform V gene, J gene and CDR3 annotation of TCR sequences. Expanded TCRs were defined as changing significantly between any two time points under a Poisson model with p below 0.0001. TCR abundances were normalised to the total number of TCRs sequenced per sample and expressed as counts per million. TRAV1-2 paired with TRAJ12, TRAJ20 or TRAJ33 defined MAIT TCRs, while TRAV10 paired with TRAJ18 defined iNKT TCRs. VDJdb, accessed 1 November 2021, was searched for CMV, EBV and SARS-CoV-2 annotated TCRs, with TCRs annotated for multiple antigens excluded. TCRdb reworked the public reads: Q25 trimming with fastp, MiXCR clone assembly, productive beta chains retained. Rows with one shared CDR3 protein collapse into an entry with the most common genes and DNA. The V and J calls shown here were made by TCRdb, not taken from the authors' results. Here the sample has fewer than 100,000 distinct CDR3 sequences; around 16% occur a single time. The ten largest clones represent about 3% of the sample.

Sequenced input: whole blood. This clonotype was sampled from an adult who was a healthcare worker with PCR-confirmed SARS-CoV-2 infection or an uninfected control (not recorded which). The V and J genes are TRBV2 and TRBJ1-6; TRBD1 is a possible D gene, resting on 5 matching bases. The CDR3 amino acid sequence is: CASVGGAVFSPLHF. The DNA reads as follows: TGTGCCAGCGTCGGAGGGGCGGTTTTCTCACCCCTCCACTTT.